Following are 11 T cell receptor beta chains from one sample sequenced in a study of T cell changes during pregnancy in multiple sclerosis. TCRdb keeps only in-frame clones here, not all; method: immunoSEQ multiplex PCR. The sample shows 30,000 to 35,000 clones, about 92% of them seen only once. The sequenced sample was CD4+ T cells from peripheral blood mononuclear cells, obtained in the second trimester of pregnancy. These receptors originate from a female donor in good health, enrolled as a control in a pregnancy study.

This clone is a singleton in its sample. The rearrangement joins TRBV2 to TRBJ1-5, with TRBD1 matching over 8 bases. Unmatched junction bases numbered 5, after V lost 6 bases and J lost 4 bases. The CDR3 contains 14 residues. Germline CDR1 is SNHLY and CDR2 is FYNNEI. The CDR3 DNA sequence: TGTGCCAGCAGAAGGACAGGGACAAATCAGCCCCAGCATTTT. Protein product: CASRRTGTNQPQHF.

This clone turned up a few times. The chain is built from TRBV25-1 and TRBJ1-1; D may be TRBD1 (6 bases). The CDR3 totals 15 residues. Between the trimmed V and J ends, which lost 4 bases and 1 base, there was a span of 13 bases. In germline, CDR1 is MGHDK, CDR2 SYGVNS. CDR3 loop: CASSAVGQSNTEAFF. CDR3 bases: TGTGCCAGCAGTGCAGTCGGACAGTCGAACACTGAAGCTTTCTTT.

This rearrangement joins TRBV6-5 to TRBJ1-3; weak D call: TRBD1 (5 bases). The V gene's germline CDR1 is MNHEY and CDR2 SVGAGI. Between the trimmed V and J ends, which lost 8 bases and 0 bases, there was a span of 11 bases. The CDR3 loop spans 14 amino acids. The CDR3 reads CASGLTVSGNTIYF. The CDR3 DNA sequence: TGTGCCAGCGGTTTGACAGTCTCTGGAAACACCATATATTTT.

The CDR3 loop is CASSSPGGQGKSGELFF. CDR3 nucleotide sequence: TGTGCCAGCAGCTCCCCCGGCGGACAGGGAAAGTCCGGGGAGCTGTTTTTT. The genes are TRBV9 and TRBJ2-2, with 8 bases identical to TRBD1. This CDR3 region has 17 residues. Germline V gene sequence: CDR1 SGDLS, CDR2 YYNGEE. Losses at the gene ends were 4 bases for V and 6 bases for J; bases not matched to a gene: 14.

V gene TRBV11-2 combines with J gene TRBJ2-1, with 14 bases identical to TRBD2. Trimming took 6 bases from V and 1 from J; bases not matched to a gene: 2. This CDR3 has 16 amino acids. Germline loops: CDR1 SGHAT, CDR2 FQNNGV. DNA of the CDR3: TGTGCCAGCAGGAGGACTAGCGGGGGGTCCTACAATGAGCAGTTCTTC. Translation: CASRRTSGGSYNEQFF.

This chain links TRBV29-1 with TRBJ1-1, with D perhaps TRBD1 (5 bases). Trimming removed 2 bases at V and 0 bases at J, with 10 bases between. Germline CDR1 and CDR2: SQVTM and ANQGSEA. This CDR3 has 14 residues. CDR3 residues: CSVESGAVNTEAFF. The CDR3 nucleotides read TGCAGCGTTGAAAGTGGGGCTGTGAACACTGAAGCTTTCTTT.

The V gene is TRBV7-2, the J gene TRBJ2-5; a weak D match, TRBD2 (6 bases). Germline V lookup: CDR1 SGHTA, CDR2 FQGNSA. V lost 4 bases and J 9 bases, leaving 12 bases between the germline ends. This CDR3 is built from 12 residues. The chain's CDR3 is CASSYTGGSQYF. The CDR3 nucleotides are TGTGCCAGCAGCTATACCGGGGGATCCCAGTACTTC.

This clone was recorded only once. The CDR3: CASSSQGSDTQYF. The CDR3 coding sequence is TGTGCCAGCAGTTCACAGGGTTCAGATACGCAGTATTTT. This chain joins TRBV5-6 and TRBJ2-3, with D perhaps matching TRBD1 (6 bases). With 5 bases removed from V and 4 bases from J, the gap between germline ends came to 11 bases. CDR1 SGHDT and CDR2 YYEEEE come from the germline V gene. The CDR3 sequence is 13 residues long.

The CDR3 nucleotides are TGTGCCAGCAGCTTAACGGCAGGGGCGAACACCGGGGAGCTGTTTTTT. Its translation is CASSLTAGANTGELFF. J is TRBJ2-2 and V is TRBV7-6, with a tentative D call TRBD1 (6 bases). Germline assignment: CDR1 SGHVS and CDR2 FNYEAQ. V was clipped by 2 bases and J by 0 bases, with 10 bases between them. CDR3 size: 16 residues.

The CDR3 DNA sequence: TGTGCCAGCAGAAAGCGGGGGAGGGAGGCAGATACGCAGTATTTT. Its protein product is CASRKRGREADTQYF. The gene calls are TRBV6-5 and TRBJ2-3, with TRBD2 matching over 8 bases. The CDR3 consists of 15 residues. Germline CDR1 and CDR2: MNHEY and SVGAGI. V was clipped by 6 bases and J by 4 bases; unmatched bases: 9.

J is TRBJ2-1 and V is TRBV6-6; 8 bases are a match to TRBD2. The CDR3 has 14 amino acids. V lost 6 bases and J lost 7; bases outside the gene matches: 8. Germline V lookup: CDR1 MNHNY, CDR2 SVGAGI (reference sequence). In DNA form, the CDR3 reads TGTGCCAGCAGCCGGCCAGCGGGAGAAAATGAGCAGTTCTTC. This gives the protein CASSRPAGENEQFF.